Presented here are 23 T cell receptor beta chains from one specimen sequenced in a study of cytomegalovirus exposure and HLA in healthy donors. In the PCR, 60 Vbeta and 13 Jbeta primers were used. Clones were read by immunoSEQ multiplex PCR, and TCRdb kept only the in-frame ones, dropping some. The top ten clones hold roughly 0.75% of a sample with roughly 200,000 clones, approximately 83% of them seen once. The sequenced material came from PBMCs. The source is a boy aged 2 to 10 in good health and CMV-seronegative.

The chain combines TRBV5-4 with TRBJ1-6; 10 positions match TRBD1. V trimming: 4 bases; J trimming: 9 bases; junction bases outside the gene matches: 4. The CDR3 is made up of 14 amino acids. Germline V gene sequence: CDR1 SGHNT, CDR2 YYREEE (reference sequence). In DNA form, the CDR3 reads TGTGCCAGCAGCACCGGGACAGGGGCTTCACCCCTCCACTTT. It specifies CASSTGTGASPLHF.

The chain recombines TRBV6-1 with TRBJ1-6; D possibly corresponds to TRBD1 (6 bases). The V end was cut by 8 bases, the J end by 6 bases, with 17 bases between. The germline gives CDR1 MNHNS, CDR2 SASEGT. The CDR3 runs to 15 residues. The CDR3 DNA reads as TGTGCCAGCGCTGAGGCAGGGGCTGGTAATTCACCCCTCCACTTT. Protein: CASAEAGAGNSPLHF.

This clone was detected only a few times. The chain employs TRBV4-1 and TRBJ2-2, with TRBD2 matching over 8 bases. CDR1 is MGHRA and CDR2 is YSYEKL in the germline V gene. The CDR3 extends over 13 amino acids. Trimming cost V 6 bases and J 4 bases; bases outside gene matches: 1. DNA for the CDR3: TGCGCCAGCAGGCGGGAGGCCACCGGGGAGCTGTTTTTT. It codes for CASRREATGELFF.

The chain recombines TRBV7-6 with TRBJ2-1; TRBD1 aligns across 11 bases. The CDR3 contains 14 residues. V dropped 3 bases and J dropped 6; count of bases not matched to a gene: 1. CDR1 and CDR2 (germline): SGHVS, FNYEAQ. The CDR3 spells CASSLDRGLNEQFF. CDR3 bases: TGTGCCAGCAGCTTGGACAGGGGGCTCAATGAGCAGTTCTTC.

The chain is built from TRBV9 and TRBJ2-3, with 10 bases lining up with TRBD1. The CDR3 length is 14 residues. V shed 7 bases and J 3 bases; nucleotides not matched to a gene: 5. Germline-derived CDR1 and CDR2 are SGDLS and YYNGEE. The CDR3 loop reads CASETGGITDTQYF. Here the CDR3 DNA reads TGTGCCAGCGAGACAGGGGGCATAACAGATACGCAGTATTTT. Together with reference TRBV9 and TRBJ2-3, the CDR3 gives the full variable domain: DSGVTQTPKHLITATGQRVTLRCSPRSGDLSVYWYQQSLDQGLQFLIQYYNGEERAKGNILERFSAQQFPDLHSELNLSSLELGDSALYFCASETGGITDTQYFGPGTRLTVL.

The chain has TRBV4-1 and TRBJ2-1; D gene unclear. The CDR3 covers 15 residues. V shed 2 bases and J shed 4 bases, with 12 bases lying between them. Germline loops: CDR1 MGHRA, CDR2 YSYEKL. DNA for the CDR3: TGCGCCAGCAGCCAAATAGAAACTCCTTACAATGAGCAGTTCTTC. It encodes CASSQIETPYNEQFF.

The chain links TRBV10-2 to TRBJ1-1; possible D gene TRBD1, 6 bases. CDR3 length: 12 amino acids. V lost 5 bases to trimming and J lost 11 bases, with 15 bases between them. Germline CDR1 WSHSY, CDR2 SAAADI. Here the CDR3 DNA reads TGCGCCAGCAGTCCAACTTACAGGGATGCTTTCTTT. This codes for CASSPTYRDAFF.

Points on this clone: An end of the junction differs from the germline gene, which may be a read error. This chain uses TRBV7-2 with TRBJ2-7; TRBD1 is a possible D gene (5 bases). Germline CDR1 SGHTA, CDR2 FQGNSA. The CDR3 loop spans 15 amino acids. CDR3 sequence reads: CASSVASGAPGEQYF. CDR3 in DNA: TGTGCCAGCAGCGTAGCCAGTGGGGCCCCCGGAGAGCAGTACTTC.

J is TRBJ2-7 and V is TRBV7-8; the D is unclear. There are 15 residues in the CDR3. V gave up 1 base and J gave up 1 base, with 11 bases separating them. Germline V gene sequence: CDR1 SGHVS, CDR2 FQNEAQ. Written as DNA, the CDR3 is TGTGCCAGCAGCTTAGGGGTTAGCAGTTCCTACGAGCAGTACTTC. Protein: CASSLGVSSSYEQYF.

This sequence joins TRBV18 and TRBJ2-7; D is possibly TRBD1 (5 bases). The CDR3 has 14 amino acids. V lost 1 base and J 6 bases, leaving 13 bases between the germline ends. Germline assignment: CDR1 KGHSH and CDR2 LQKENI. The CDR3 region is CASSPRAGSGEQYF. The CDR3 DNA reads TGTGCCAGCTCACCACGGGCAGGGTCGGGCGAGCAGTACTTC.

The chain joins TRBV19 to TRBJ1-5; TRBD1 is a possible D gene (5 bases). V gave up 6 bases and J gave up 2 bases, with 11 bases separating them. This CDR3 is 14 amino acids long. Germline V lookup: CDR1 LNHDA, CDR2 SQIVND (reference sequence). The DNA for the CDR3 is TGTGCCAGTAGCGCCGGGGGAGGCAATCAGCCCCAGCATTTT. This gives the protein CASSAGGGNQPQHF.

About this clone: Given the absence of the conserved phenylalanine or tryptophan at the CDR3 end, a read error is likely. CDR3 DNA sequence: TGTGCCAGCAGCGCCCGCCCACTGATAACTATTCATGGCTACACCCTC. Its translation: CASSARPLITIHGYTL. This chain joins TRBV4-2 and TRBJ1-2; D is uncertain. Trimming left V 5 bases short and J 6 bases short, with 22 bases between. CDR1 is LGHNA, CDR2 YNFKEQ, per germline. The CDR3 length is 16 residues.

This chain connects TRBV20-1 to TRBJ1-1; D is ambiguous. The V end lost 3 bases, the J end lost 14 bases, and 7 bases lay between the germline ends. Germline CDR1 and CDR2: DFQATT and SNEGSKA (reference sequence). The CDR3 runs 8 residues. The CDR3 is CSASEFFF. The CDR3 nucleotides are TGCAGTGCTAGTGAGTTCTTCTTT.

The J gene is TRBJ2-7, the V gene TRBV13; 7 nucleotides align to TRBD2. J gave up 3 bases and V 3 bases, and 5 bases lay outside the gene matches. The V gene's germline CDR1 is PRHDT and CDR2 FYEKMQ (reference sequence). CDR3 length: 14 amino acids. The CDR3 nucleotides are TGTGCCAGCAGCTTCGGGACTACAGACTACGAGCAGTACTTC. It is translated as CASSFGTTDYEQYF.

This chain links TRBV5-1 with TRBJ1-6; 7 bases line up with TRBD1. Per the germline V gene, CDR1 is SGHRS and CDR2 is YFSETQ. V was clipped by 4 bases and J by 0 bases; unmatched bases: 4. The CDR3 loop spans 16 amino acids. The CDR3 region has the DNA TGCGCCAGCAGCCAAGACAGGGCCTCCTATAATTCACCCCTCCACTTT. Residues: CASSQDRASYNSPLHF. Looking up the rest from reference TRBV5-1 and TRBJ1-6 gives the full variable domain: KAGVTQTPRYLIKTRGQQVTLSCSPISGHRSVSWYQQTPGQGLQFLFEYFSETQRNKGNFPGRFSGRQFSNSRSEMNVSTLELGDSALYLCASSQDRASYNSPLHFGNGTRLTVT.

The chain combines TRBV6-1 with TRBJ2-7; 12 bases are shared with TRBD2. The V and J ends lost 0 bases and 2 bases, in that order; junction bases with no gene match: 11. Germline values: CDR1 MNHNS, CDR2 SASEGT. The CDR3 runs to 19 residues. DNA of the CDR3: TGTGCCAGCAGTGAAGCGGTTGGACTAGCGGGGTCCTCTACCTACGAGCAGTACTTC. It encodes CASSEAVGLAGSSTYEQYF.

The chain combines TRBV6-1 with TRBJ2-6, with D unresolved. Trimming stripped 6 bases from V and 0 bases from J, with 6 bases between. CDR1 is MNHNS and CDR2 is SASEGT in the germline V gene. CDR3 size: 14 residues. The CDR3 sequence is CASSISSGANVLTF. CDR3 bases: TGTGCCAGCAGCATCAGCTCTGGGGCCAACGTCCTGACTTTC.

This sequence joins TRBV19 and TRBJ1-4; D ambiguous. This CDR3 region has 11 residues. Germline V gene lookup returns CDR1 LNHDA and CDR2 SQIVND (reference sequence). V shed 5 bases and J shed 11 bases, with 9 bases lying between them. CDR3 coding DNA: TGTGCCAGTAGTTTACCGGGGAAACTGTTTTTT. The encoded protein is CASSLPGKLFF.

V usage is TRBV5-1 and J usage is TRBJ1-1; possible D gene TRBD1, 5 bases. CDR1 is SGHRS, CDR2 YFSETQ, per germline. The CDR3 has 14 residues. The V and J ends lost 0 bases and 5 bases respectively, with 11 bases between them. CDR3 sequence reads: CASSLGQGETEAFF. The CDR3 DNA sequence: TGCGCCAGCAGCTTGGGTCAGGGTGAAACTGAAGCTTTCTTT. Full variable domain (remainder filled in from reference TRBV5-1 and TRBJ1-1): KAGVTQTPRYLIKTRGQQVTLSCSPISGHRSVSWYQQTPGQGLQFLFEYFSETQRNKGNFPGRFSGRQFSNSRSEMNVSTLELGDSALYLCASSLGQGETEAFFGQGTRLTVV.

This clone was seen just once. V gene TRBV30 combines with J gene TRBJ2-7; TRBD1 aligns across 8 bases. The germline gives CDR1 GTSNPN, CDR2 SVGIG (reference sequence). The V gene end was trimmed by 0 bases and the J gene end by 9 bases; junction bases not matched to a gene: 7. This CDR3 has 13 amino acids. The CDR3: CAWSVLPGGGQYF. In nucleotides, the CDR3 is TGTGCCTGGAGTGTACTGCCAGGGGGCGGGCAGTACTTC. The full variable domain, rest sourced from reference TRBV30 and TRBJ2-7, is SQTIHQWPATLVQPVGSPLSLECTVEGTSNPNLYWYRQAAGRGLQLLFYSVGIGQISSEVPQNLSASRPQDRQFILSSKKLLLSDSGFYLCAWSVLPGGGQYFGPGTRLTVT.

This clone was observed a few times. The V call is TRBV4-1, the J call TRBJ1-5, with unresolved D. Germline CDR1 MGHRA, CDR2 YSYEKL. V lost 4 bases, J lost 0 bases, and 10 bases lay in between. The CDR3 totals 15 residues. CDR3 loop: CASSPQSASNQPQHF. The DNA for the CDR3 is TGCGCCAGCAGCCCACAGTCAGCTAGCAATCAGCCCCAGCATTTT.

The chain links TRBV5-1 to TRBJ2-7; tentatively, D is TRBD2 (6 bases). CDR1 SGHRS and CDR2 YFSETQ come from the germline V gene. The V gene lost 3 bases and the J gene lost 2 bases, with 15 bases spanning the gap. This CDR3 comprises 15 residues. The CDR3 nucleotides are TGCGCCAGCAGCTCGGGGGTCGGGCAAACCTACGAGCAGTACTTC. It specifies CASSSGVGQTYEQYF.

This rearrangement joins TRBV19 to TRBJ2-7; no clear D. The CDR3 is 16 residues long. Deletions cut 3 bases from V and 2 bases from J, with 17 bases between. From germline, CDR1 is LNHDA and CDR2 SQIVND (reference sequence). In DNA, the CDR3 is TGTGCCAGTAGTATCCTTCCGGGTAACGGCCCCTACGAGCAGTACTTC. It codes for CASSILPGNGPYEQYF.